Below are 19 T cell receptor beta chains sequenced from a single sample in a study of T cells after yellow fever vaccination. TCRdb re-called the 5' RACE reads through MiXCR, storing one row per CDR3 protein. The sample lists around 260,000 distinct CDR3 sequences; roughly 5.2% were seen once. The sequencing used CD4+ T cells sorted from PBMCs, collected on the day of the yellow fever booster vaccination. Source of these receptors: a man younger than 30 who received the YFV17D yellow fever vaccine.

This clonotype appeared a few times. The V call is TRBV4-2, the J call TRBJ2-5, with a possible D match to TRBD2 (7 bases). The CDR3 extends over 16 amino acids. Germline lookup yields CDR1 LGHNA and CDR2 YNFKEQ. Trimming cost V 0 bases and J 5 bases, with 16 bases left between them. CDR3 loop: CASSQEVRGAWETQYF. CDR3 bases: TGTGCCAGCAGCCAAGAGGTCCGGGGGGCTTGGGAGACCCAGTACTTC.

As to this clonotype: At one end, the junction sequence differs from germline, possibly due to a read error. The CDR3 sequence: CASSPRASSNEQFF. Written as DNA, the CDR3 is TGTGCCAGCAGCCCCCGGGCCTCCTCCAATGAGCAGTTCTTC. The rearrangement uses TRBV7-6 and TRBJ2-1, with D hard to call. CDR3 length: 14 amino acids. Germline CDR1 SGHVS, CDR2 FNYEAQ.

This clonotype was recorded many times. The CDR3 protein is CASRRPGTNYNEQFF. The CDR3 DNA reads as TGTGCCAGCAGGAGACCCGGGACAAATTACAATGAGCAGTTCTTC. The chain employs TRBV11-2 and TRBJ2-1, with D possibly TRBD1 on 6 matching bases. The V gene's germline CDR1 is SGHAT and CDR2 FQNNGV. V lost 6 bases and J lost 4, with 16 bases in between. This CDR3 is built from 15 residues.

V and J are TRBV6-5 and TRBJ2-2, with 15 bases that match TRBD2. J lost 5 bases, V lost 0 bases, and 1 base had no gene match. Germline V CDR1 and CDR2: MNHEY, SVGAGI. The CDR3 is 17 residues long. CDR3 bases: TGTGCCAGCAGTTACTCCGGACTAGCGGGGGGGACCGGGGAGCTGTTTTTT. Its translation: CASSYSGLAGGTGELFF.

The gene calls are TRBV5-4 and TRBJ2-1; unclear D gene. The germline V gene encodes CDR1 SGHNT and CDR2 YYREEE (reference sequence). V was cut by 0 bases and J by 8 bases, with 9 bases left in between. The length of the CDR3 is 13 residues. CDR3 in amino acids: CASSLVMGYEQFF. The CDR3 DNA sequence: TGTGCCAGCAGCTTGGTAATGGGCTATGAGCAGTTCTTC.

The rearrangement uses TRBV6-5 and TRBJ2-3; D gene unclear. This CDR3 region has 15 residues. Germline CDR1 MNHEY, CDR2 SVGAGI. Trimming took 4 bases from V and 7 from J, leaving 18 bases between them. CDR3 protein: CASSSPHGSLNTQYF. CDR3 DNA: TGTGCCAGCAGTTCCCCCCACGGTAGCCTGAATACGCAGTATTTT.

There are a few counts of this clonotype. For the CDR3, the DNA is TGCAGTGCTAGCGGTACAGTTGGCTACACCTTC. Translating it yields CSASGTVGYTF. This chain joins TRBV20-1 and TRBJ1-2, with D unresolved. Trimming left V 3 bases short and J 7 bases short, with 9 bases between. The CDR3 has 11 residues. Germline V gene lookup returns CDR1 DFQATT and CDR2 SNEGSKA (reference sequence).

This clonotype turned up a few times. The chain joins TRBV5-1 to TRBJ1-6, with a weak D call TRBD1 (5 bases). CDR3 length: 14 residues. CDR1 is SGHRS and CDR2 is YFSETQ in the germline V gene. V gave up 3 bases and J gave up 7 bases, with 11 bases separating them. The CDR3, as DNA: TGCGCCAGCAGCTCGGGGGTGTTGAATTCACCCCTCCACTTT. Its protein product is CASSSGVLNSPLHF.

This clonotype showed up many times. The CDR3 DNA reads TGCGCCAGCAGCCAAGAGAGGCAAGCGAACACTGAAGCTTTCTTT. It encodes CASSQERQANTEAFF. This rearrangement joins TRBV4-3 to TRBJ1-1; D remains ambiguous. V was cut by 0 bases and J by 1 base, with 9 bases left in between. Germline-derived CDR1 and CDR2 are LGHNA and YSLEER. This CDR3 has 15 residues.

This clonotype was observed at least ten times. This chain joins TRBV20-1 and TRBJ1-4; no firm D call. Germline V gene lookup returns CDR1 DFQATT and CDR2 SNEGSKA (reference sequence). Trimming took off 4 bases at V and 4 bases at J, with 10 bases between the two ends. The CDR3 has 13 amino acids. The CDR3, as DNA: TGCAGTGCTAAGACGGCTAATAATGAAAAACTGTTTTTT. Its protein product is CSAKTANNEKLFF.

This clonotype has just a few counts. The V gene is TRBV5-4, the J gene TRBJ2-7; D may be TRBD1 (5 bases). V was trimmed by 5 bases and J by 4 bases, leaving 13 bases between them. The germline gives CDR1 SGHNT, CDR2 YYREEE (reference sequence). The CDR3 covers 13 residues. The DNA for the CDR3 is TGTGCCAGCAGGACCGACAGCGAGTACGAGCAGTACTTC. Translation gives CASRTDSEYEQYF.

J is TRBJ2-7 and V is TRBV5-1; 7 bases line up with TRBD1. This CDR3 comprises 14 residues. Germline values: CDR1 SGHRS, CDR2 YFSETQ. V lost 3 bases and J lost 2; bases outside the gene matches: 5. As DNA, the CDR3 is TGCGCCAGCAGCTCGGGACAGAGTACCTACGAGCAGTACTTC. This sequence encodes CASSSGQSTYEQYF.

This sequence joins TRBV5-1 and TRBJ1-6; unclear D gene. The CDR3 covers 17 residues. In germline, CDR1 is SGHRS, CDR2 YFSETQ. V dropped 0 bases and J dropped 3 bases, with 13 bases sitting between them. The CDR3 here is CASSLDGASDYNSPLHF. The CDR3 nucleotides are TGCGCCAGCAGCTTGGATGGAGCTTCCGACTATAATTCACCCCTCCACTTT. Variable domain in full (rest from reference TRBV5-1 and TRBJ1-6): KAGVTQTPRYLIKTRGQQVTLSCSPISGHRSVSWYQQTPGQGLQFLFEYFSETQRNKGNFPGRFSGRQFSNSRSEMNVSTLELGDSALYLCASSLDGASDYNSPLHFGNGTRLTVT.

This clonotype showed up just a few times. The DNA for the CDR3 is TGTGCCAGCAGTCAACGCCCCTCGGGACTAGCGGGGGGCCGAGATACGCAGTATTTT. Its translation is CASSQRPSGLAGGRDTQYF. The chain combines TRBV6-2 or TRBV6-3 with TRBJ2-3; TRBD2 aligns across 15 bases. V lost 5 bases, J lost 5 bases, and 14 bases stayed unmatched. Germline-derived CDR1 and CDR2 are MNHEY and SVGEGT. The length of the CDR3 is 19 residues.

Only a few counts were recorded for this clonotype. The rearrangement links TRBV28 to TRBJ2-7; TRBD2 is a possible D gene (6 bases). This CDR3 is 15 amino acids long. V was cut by 6 bases and J by 4 bases, with 19 bases left in between. The germline CDR1 and CDR2 sequences are MDHEN and SYDVKM. The CDR3, as DNA: TGTGCCAGCAGGACCGCCGGGACTGGCAATTACGAGCAGTACGTC. The encoded protein is CASRTAGTGNYEQYV.

This clonotype was observed many times. The V gene is TRBV5-4, the J gene TRBJ1-1, with D maybe TRBD1 (6 bases). V lost 4 bases and J lost 0, with 16 bases in between. CDR3 length: 16 residues. CDR1 and CDR2 (germline): SGHNT, YYREEE (reference sequence). The CDR3 sequence: CASSEGGFSLNTEAFF. As DNA, the CDR3 is TGTGCCAGCAGCGAGGGGGGATTCAGCTTGAACACTGAAGCTTTCTTT.

This clonotype was recorded a few times. The chain uses TRBV4-3 and TRBJ2-1, with TRBD2 as a possible D gene (7 bases). Between the trimmed V and J ends, which lost 0 bases and 8 bases, there was a span of 23 bases. Germline CDR1 reads LGHNA; CDR2 reads YSLEER. The CDR3 is 18 amino acids. The CDR3 nucleotides are TGCGCCAGCAGCCAAGATGAGCTGGGGGGGGGGCTCCCCCATGAGCAGTTCTTC. It yields the protein CASSQDELGGGLPHEQFF.

The chain uses TRBV21-1 and TRBJ1-1. TRBV21-1 is recorded as a pseudogene. CDR3 length: 17 amino acids. The CDR3 DNA reads TGTGCCAGCAGCAAACAGAGAGAAGACGGCCAGAACACTGAAGCTTTCTTT. Protein: CASSKQREDGQNTEAFF.

The table lists this clonotype with a few counts. As DNA, the CDR3 is TGTGCCAGCAGTACCGGGACAGGGTTCTATGGCTACACCTTC. Its protein product is CASSTGTGFYGYTF. The chain uses TRBV13 and TRBJ1-2; 9 nucleotides line up with TRBD1. The CDR3 has 14 amino acids. The V gene's germline CDR1 is PRHDT and CDR2 FYEKMQ (reference sequence). V lost 6 bases, J lost 4 bases, and 6 bases stayed unmatched.